These T cell receptor beta chains were read from a single sample in a study of Ad26.COV2.S vaccination and SARS-CoV-2 variants. Assay: immunoSEQ multiplex PCR; the TCRdb copy retains only in-frame clones and omits some. Of some 250,000 clones listed, roughly 90% are singletons. The source material was peripheral blood, sampled in a trial of Ad26.COV2.S vaccine versus placebo. All receptors come from a person aged 18-60 years who received the Ad26.COV2.S COVID-19 vaccine or a placebo. The conserved cysteine and the conserved F or W are not part of the CDR3 here. Fields, in order: V gene, J gene, CDR3 protein.

TRBV28,TRBJ1-6,ASSSLTGSNSPLH
TRBV4-1,TRBJ2-7,ASSQFLSDMTYEQY
TRBV6-5,TRBJ2-7,ASSIGTVFYEQY
TRBV29-1,TRBJ2-7,SVWTGIDYEQY
TRBV27,TRBJ1-3,ASSLQARSGNTIY
TRBV5-1,TRBJ2-1,ASSKGSGYNEQF
TRBV3-1/TRBV3-2,TRBJ2-3,ASDPTGGSDTQY
TRBV18,TRBJ2-1,ASSLLMTGINNEQF
TRBV9,TRBJ2-1,AEDHEQF
TRBV5-1,TRBJ2-6,ASSPGQGYSGANVLT
TRBV27,TRBJ2-7,ASSQTATNYEQY
TRBV29-1,TRBJ2-5,SVGPSRTSGSSNQETQY
TRBV3-1/TRBV3-2,TRBJ2-7,ASSQEEGGFYEQY
TRBV6-2/TRBV6-3,TRBJ2-1,ASSPPGRDGFWEQF
TRBV7-2,TRBJ2-5,ASSPTSGAETQY
TRBV30,TRBJ2-7,AWTNPGTGYEQY
TRBV18,TRBJ2-7,ASSPGLAGGGTYEQY
TRBV7-8,TRBJ1-5,ASSHRRGRRNQPQH
TRBV7-9,TRBJ2-1,ASSLVGGNEQF
TRBV27,TRBJ1-2,ASSPFEEGGWYGYT
TRBV7-8,TRBJ1-2,ASSPRTGSSDGYT
TRBV7-6,TRBJ2-7,ASSLQVSYEQY
TRBV6-4,TRBJ2-4,ASSAGTGGDIQY
TRBV6-5,TRBJ1-3,ASSYAQDRAGNTIY
TRBV3-1/TRBV3-2,TRBJ2-7,ASSRDSFYEQY
TRBV19,TRBJ1-5,ASADREAQPQH
TRBV6-5,TRBJ2-7,ASSPGRERYEQY
TRBV9,TRBJ1-1,ASSVGPSPGNTEAF
TRBV4-1,TRBJ1-1,ASSPTGGRGAF
TRBV18,TRBJ1-1,ASSPREPTLNTEAF
TRBV19,TRBJ1-4,ASRRRADEKLF
TRBV7-2,TRBJ1-5,ASSLGQGLNQPQH
TRBV28,TRBJ2-7,ASWDGNYEQY
TRBV7-2,TRBJ1-3,ASSLGQASGNTIY
TRBV10-3,TRBJ2-7,AISEPLASGGLGEQY
TRBV5-1,TRBJ2-2,ASSFKREGDTGELF
TRBV28,TRBJ1-6,ASLQGANSPLH
TRBV25-1,TRBJ1-4,ASSDRRNGPTNEKLF
TRBV5-1,TRBJ2-3,ASSDRGGSDTQY
TRBV6-2/TRBV6-3,TRBJ2-7,ASSYEVSSRRVESSYEQY
TRBV4-3,TRBJ2-3,ASSSTDRGGVGTDTQY
TRBV9,TRBJ2-1,ASSVSSGGYNEQF
TRBV5-1,TRBJ2-7,ASSLGRDYEQY
TRBV6-2/TRBV6-3,TRBJ1-2,ASSPTGKGANYGYT
TRBV29-1,TRBJ2-3,SSNGGTDTQY
TRBV5-1,TRBJ2-3,ASSLGVWQGSSDTQY